The next 27 T cell receptor beta chains were all read from a single sample in a study of cytomegalovirus exposure and HLA in healthy donors. Primers for the PCR totalled 60 Vbeta and 13 Jbeta. The method was immunoSEQ multiplex PCR; TCRdb's version includes in-frame clones alone and lacks a portion of them. The repertoire consists of 170,000 or so clones, with roughly three quarters occurring once and the leading ten covering 3.1%. Sequenced input: PBMCs. These TCRs come from a woman aged 50 to 60 in good health and CMV-seropositive.

J is TRBJ2-7 and V is TRBV9, with a tentative D call TRBD2 (6 bases). V lost 3 bases and J lost 6, with 16 bases in between. Germline-derived CDR1 and CDR2 are SGDLS and YYNGEE. The CDR3 runs 14 residues. CDR3 sequence reads: CASSADGGAGEQYF. In DNA form, the CDR3 reads TGTGCCAGCAGCGCCGACGGAGGGGCGGGCGAGCAGTACTTC.

The genes are TRBV7-2 and TRBJ1-2; D is uncertain. This CDR3 has 14 residues. V was shortened by 4 bases and J by 7 bases, with 16 bases between the two germline ends. Germline CDR1 reads SGHTA; CDR2 reads FQGNSA. The CDR3 nucleotides are TGTGCCAGCAGCTCCGCCCGCCAGATATCTGGCTACACCTTC. Protein sequence: CASSSARQISGYTF.

The CDR3 DNA reads as TGCGCCAGCAGCCCGGGACAGGGGGCGAACTATGGCTACACCTTC. This translates into CASSPGQGANYGYTF. This chain connects TRBV5-1 to TRBJ1-2; 12 bases match TRBD1. Trimming cost V 4 bases and J 2 bases; bases outside gene matches: 3. Germline assignment: CDR1 SGHRS and CDR2 YFSETQ. The CDR3 is 15 amino acids.

The chain recombines TRBV4-3 with TRBJ2-3; possibly TRBD1 for D (6 bases). Germline V lookup: CDR1 LGHNA, CDR2 YSLEER. Trimming pared 1 base from V and 8 bases from J, leaving 16 bases between. The CDR3 is 15 residues long. CDR3 sequence reads: CASSQVTGQEATQYF. The CDR3 DNA follows: TGCGCCAGCAGCCAAGTTACAGGGCAAGAAGCTACGCAGTATTTT.

The gene calls are TRBV9 and TRBJ2-3; 12 nucleotides line up with TRBD2. Germline CDR1 reads SGDLS; CDR2 reads YYNGEE. This CDR3 is built from 16 residues. V lost 0 bases and J lost 3; bases outside the gene matches: 2. The CDR3 sequence is CASSVEGLAGTDTQYF. CDR3 in DNA: TGTGCCAGCAGCGTAGAAGGACTAGCGGGGACAGATACGCAGTATTTT.

This clone was observed a few times. The J gene is TRBJ2-3, the V gene TRBV29-1; perhaps TRBD2 as D (5 bases). The germline V gene encodes CDR1 SQVTM and CDR2 ANQGSEA. Trimming removed 4 bases at V and 2 bases at J, with 13 bases between. This CDR3 is 14 amino acids long. This CDR3 reads CSVGRSGYTDTQYF. CDR3 nucleotides: TGCAGCGTTGGTAGGAGCGGCTACACAGATACGCAGTATTTT.

The chain has TRBV7-3 and TRBJ2-1, with D possibly matching TRBD1 (6 bases). The ends were cut back, 1 base at V and 0 bases at J, with 10 bases in the middle. CDR1 and CDR2 (germline): SGHTA, FQGTGA. The length of the CDR3 is 16 residues. The CDR3 is CASSLNLGASYNEQFF. The CDR3 DNA follows: TGTGCCAGCAGCTTAAATCTGGGGGCCTCCTACAATGAGCAGTTCTTC.

The chain carries TRBV6-1 and TRBJ1-5; D gene uncertain. Trimming took 2 bases from V and 7 from J, leaving 15 bases between them. Germline V gene lookup returns CDR1 MNHNS and CDR2 SASEGT. The CDR3 extends over 15 amino acids. This CDR3 is CASSESRTGRQPQHF. DNA for the CDR3: TGTGCCAGCAGTGAAAGCCGAACGGGGAGACAGCCCCAGCATTTT.

The chain is built from TRBV4-3 and TRBJ2-1; 8 bases line up with TRBD2. The V and J ends lost 7 bases and 9 bases, in that order; junction bases with no gene match: 11. Germline CDR1 is LGHNA and CDR2 is YSLEER. This CDR3 has 14 residues. This chain's CDR3 is CASTPGRLAGEQFF. The CDR3 DNA follows: TGCGCCAGCACCCCCGGTAGGCTAGCGGGTGAGCAGTTCTTC.

This clone was picked up one time. Here the CDR3 DNA reads TGCGCCAGCAGCCCTGGACCCGGACTGGGCTATGGCTACACCTTC. Translating it yields CASSPGPGLGYGYTF. V and J are TRBV4-3 and TRBJ1-2; D unclear. CDR1 and CDR2 from the germline V gene are LGHNA and YSLEER. The V gene lost 4 bases and the J gene lost 4 bases, with 16 bases spanning the gap. The CDR3 covers 15 residues.

This clone was seen only a few times. This chain links TRBV25-1 with TRBJ2-1; D is unresolved. CDR3 length: 14 residues. Trimming left V 4 bases short and J 4 bases short, with 11 bases between. Germline CDR1 MGHDK, CDR2 SYGVNS. The CDR3 DNA reads TGTGCCAGCAGTGCCATTTCGAGATACAATGAGCAGTTCTTC. It yields the protein CASSAISRYNEQFF. The entire variable domain, with the rest obtained from reference TRBV25-1 and TRBJ2-1, is as follows: EADIYQTPRYLVIGTGKKITLECSQTMGHDKMYWYQQDPGMELHLIHYSYGVNSTEKGDLSSESTVSRIRTEHFPLTLESARPSHTSQYLCASSAISRYNEQFFGPGTRLTVL.

The V gene is TRBV7-3, the J gene TRBJ2-4, with 11 positions matching TRBD1. Germline-derived CDR1 and CDR2 are SGHTA and FQGTGA. This CDR3 is built from 15 residues. The ends lost 7 bases at V and 12 bases at J; junction bases unmatched: 14. Here the CDR3 DNA reads TGTGCCAGCACCAAAAAGGGACAGGGGGACTGCAGTCAGTACTTC. Its translation is CASTKKGQGDCSQYF. Complete variable domain (other parts from reference TRBV7-3 and TRBJ2-4): GAGVSQTPSNKVTEKGKYVELRCDPISGHTALYWYRQSLGQGPEFLIYFQGTGAADDSGLPNDRFFAVRPEGSVSTLKIQRTERGDSAVYLCASTKKGQGDCSQYFGAGTRLSVL.

This clone was seen a handful of times. The junction departs from the called germline gene at one end, perhaps through a read error. This sequence joins TRBV7-2 and TRBJ2-4; 7 bases match TRBD2. The CDR3 is 14 residues long. Germline loops: CDR1 SGHTA, CDR2 FQGNSA. The DNA for the CDR3 is TGTGCCAGCAGCTTAGGGACTAGTTCAAACAGTCAGTACTTC. It specifies CASSLGTSSNSQYF.

This rearrangement joins TRBV14 to TRBJ1-1; perhaps TRBD1 as D (6 bases). The CDR3 extends over 14 amino acids. CDR1 SGHDN and CDR2 FVKESK come from the germline V gene. V lost 6 bases, J lost 4 bases, and 15 bases lay in between. The CDR3 DNA reads TGTGCCAGCAGACAACAGGGTCTCGGCACTGAAGCTTTCTTT. Its protein is CASRQQGLGTEAFF.

The chain couples TRBV5-4 to TRBJ1-1; D gene ambiguous. Trimming shortened V by 2 bases and J by 2 bases, and 13 bases separated the two germline ends. The CDR3 extends over 15 amino acids. CDR1 and CDR2 from the germline V gene are SGHNT and YYREEE (reference sequence). In DNA form, the CDR3 reads TGTGCCAGCAGCTTTCAAGGAAGGACTAACACTGAAGCTTTCTTT. This sequence encodes CASSFQGRTNTEAFF.

This CDR3 is CASSETGQGLFDYGYTF. The DNA for the CDR3 is TGTGCCAGCAGTGAAACCGGACAGGGGCTCTTCGACTATGGCTACACCTTC. The chain is built from TRBV6-1 and TRBJ1-2; 9 bases match TRBD1. The CDR3 spans 17 residues. The germline CDR1 and CDR2 sequences are MNHNS and SASEGT. V was clipped by 2 bases and J by 3 bases; unmatched bases: 10.

The V and J genes are TRBV28 and TRBJ2-7, with D perhaps TRBD1 (6 bases). V lost 6 bases and J lost 2, with 14 bases in between. CDR3 length: 14 residues. Germline V gene data show CDR1 as MDHEN and CDR2 as SYDVKM. CDR3 protein: CASREYRVPYEQYF. CDR3 bases: TGTGCCAGCAGGGAATACAGGGTACCCTACGAGCAGTACTTC.

The chain joins TRBV19 to TRBJ1-1; 9 bases fit TRBD1. V lost 3 bases to trimming and J lost 9 bases; unmatched junction nucleotides: 5. CDR1 is LNHDA, CDR2 SQIVND, per germline (reference sequence). The CDR3 loop spans 13 amino acids. DNA of the CDR3: TGTGCCAGTAGTATCGGGACAGGGAATAAAGCTTTCTTT. The encoded protein is CASSIGTGNKAFF.

This chain's CDR3 is CASSQQTSGRAADTQYF. DNA of the CDR3: TGCGCCAGCAGCCAGCAGACTAGCGGAAGAGCGGCGGATACGCAGTATTTT. The chain couples TRBV4-3 to TRBJ2-3; 9 bases align to TRBD2. The CDR3 has 17 residues. J lost 6 bases, V lost 3 bases, and 13 bases had no gene match. Germline V gene sequence: CDR1 LGHNA, CDR2 YSLEER.

J is TRBJ2-7 and V is TRBV2; TRBD1 matches 9 bases. This CDR3 is built from 15 residues. V shed 5 bases, J shed 5 bases, and the junction held 10 bases outside the gene matches. Germline V CDR1 and CDR2: SNHLY, FYNNEI. The CDR3 protein is CASSTGTGLSNEQYF. In DNA, the CDR3 is TGTGCCAGCAGTACCGGGACAGGGTTAAGTAACGAGCAGTACTTC. Full variable domain (remainder filled in from reference TRBV2 and TRBJ2-7): EPEVTQTPSHQVTQMGQEVILRCVPISNHLYFYWYRQILGQKVEFLVSFYNNEISEKSEIFDDQFSVERPDGSNFTLKIRSTKLEDSAMYFCASSTGTGLSNEQYFGPGTRLTVT.

This chain links TRBV11-3 with TRBJ2-2, with D possibly matching TRBD1 (6 bases). V lost 5 bases and J lost 7, with 20 bases in between. Germline assignment: CDR1 SGHNT and CDR2 YENEEA. The CDR3 contains 16 residues. The CDR3 loop is CASSPRDTGEGGELFF. CDR3 DNA: TGTGCCAGCAGCCCAAGGGACACCGGAGAAGGCGGGGAGCTGTTTTTT.

V gene TRBV7-8 combines with J gene TRBJ1-2; a weak D match, TRBD1 (5 bases). The CDR3 has 12 amino acids. The V end lost 2 bases, the J end lost 8 bases, and 9 bases lay between the germline ends. Per the germline V gene, CDR1 is SGHVS and CDR2 is FQNEAQ. The CDR3 bases are TGTGCCAGCAGCTTACTGCGGGGGGGCTACACCTTC. This translates into CASSLLRGGYTF.

This chain links TRBV30 with TRBJ2-3, with a possible D match to TRBD2 (5 bases). V was cut by 2 bases and J by 0 bases, with 12 bases left in between. The CDR3 contains 15 residues. CDR1 is GTSNPN, CDR2 SVGIG, per germline (reference sequence). The CDR3 bases are TGTGCCTGGAGTACGGGGTCCCCTAGCACAGATACGCAGTATTTT. Its translation is CAWSTGSPSTDTQYF.

The chain is built from TRBV7-9 and TRBJ1-2; D is uncertain. CDR3 length: 16 residues. Germline V lookup: CDR1 SEHNR, CDR2 FQNEAQ (reference sequence). Trimming removed 0 bases from V and 4 bases from J, with 15 bases in between. CDR3: CASSLARPPESYGYTF. The CDR3 coding sequence is TGTGCCAGCAGCTTAGCGCGGCCGCCCGAAAGCTATGGCTACACCTTC. Filled out from reference TRBV7-9 and TRBJ1-2, the complete variable domain reads DTGVSQNPRHKITKRGQNVTFRCDPISEHNRLYWYRQTLGQGPEFLTYFQNEAQLEKSRLLSDRFSAERPKGSFSTLEIQRTEQGDSAMYLCASSLARPPESYGYTFGSGTRLTVV.

V is TRBV4-1 and J is TRBJ1-1; 8 nucleotides line up with TRBD1. The CDR3 consists of 13 residues. Germline V gives CDR1 MGHRA, CDR2 YSYEKL. The V and J ends lost 6 bases and 4 bases, in that order; junction bases with no gene match: 4. The CDR3 nucleotides read TGCGCCAGCAGACAAACAGGGGGCACTGAAGCTTTCTTT. Residues: CASRQTGGTEAFF.

V gene TRBV19 combines with J gene TRBJ1-1, with 7 bases matching TRBD1. V gave up 5 bases and J gave up 5 bases; unmatched junction bases: 11. Per the germline V gene, CDR1 is LNHDA and CDR2 is SQIVND (reference sequence). This CDR3 comprises 15 residues. The CDR3 DNA sequence: TGTGCCAGTAGTTCCTATGACAGGGTTTATACTGAAGCTTTCTTT. It is translated as CASSSYDRVYTEAFF.

The chain has TRBV19 and TRBJ1-1; no clear D gene. Per the germline V gene, CDR1 is LNHDA and CDR2 is SQIVND (reference sequence). V was pared by 6 bases and J by 1 base, with 12 bases between. This CDR3 is 14 amino acids long. In DNA, the CDR3 is TGTGCCAGTAGGTTCGTCTCAGGGAACACTGAAGCTTTCTTT. Residues: CASRFVSGNTEAFF.